Described below is a single T cell receptor beta chain sequence and its context. Its target is not known. The data belong to a study of blood T cells in healthy people across ages. General study results and limits: Age showed a roughly linear inverse relationship with TCR beta diversity per million T cells.

It was with a sample-barcoded 5' primer and a J-beta primer mix that a second PCR of about 6 to 12 cycles was run. Every cDNA molecule bore a tag from a template-switch adaptor containing 12 random nucleotides. One entry per CDR3 protein, called by TCRdb with MiXCR from the 5' RACE reads. This table holds approximately 2,000,000 distinct CDR3 sequences, about 39% found once. The sample comprised blood. The origin of this receptor is a human donor in good health.

The CDR3, as DNA: TGCGCCAGCAGCCAAGCATCCGGGGACTACACCTTC. Protein sequence: CASSQASGDYTF. The chain has TRBV4-1 and TRBJ1-2; D is unclear. Deletions cut 1 base from V and 10 bases from J, with 10 bases between. This CDR3 spans 12 amino acids. CDR1 is MGHRA and CDR2 is YSYEKL in the germline V gene.